These T cell receptor beta chains were read from a single sample in a study of memory CD4+ T cells and cytomegalovirus serostatus. The table came from immunoSEQ multiplex PCR; TCRdb's copy has only in-frame clones and leaves some out. The table shows 40,000 to 60,000 clones, with roughly 78% occurring only once. The sequencing sample was made of memory CD4+ T cells from blood. These receptors were obtained from an adult in good health and CMV-seronegative. Each CDR3 is given with its conserved first and last residue. Each record gives: V gene, J gene, D gene, CDR3 length, clone size, CDR3 DNA, CDR3 protein. A D gene is named only where the DNA matches it firmly. Rows give clone size only sometimes, using once, few, many, or a class for an expanded clone.

TRBV6-6	TRBJ2-7	TRBD2	13	-	TGTGCCACCCAGTGGACTAGCGGGGCCGAGCAGTACTTC	CATQWTSGAEQYF
TRBV11-3	TRBJ1-1	-	13	-	TGTGCCAGCAGCCTTCTGTGGGACACTGAAGCTTTCTTT	CASSLLWDTEAFF
TRBV11-2	TRBJ2-7	TRBD2	16	once	TGTGCCACCCAGGCCTCGACAGCGGGGGGGCAGTACGAGCAGTACTTC	CATQASTAGGQYEQYF
TRBV6-1	TRBJ2-7	TRBD2	18	-	TGTGCCAGCAGTGAGGAACTAGCGGGGGGAACAAGCTCCTACGAGCAGTACTTC	CASSEELAGGTSSYEQYF
TRBV6-6	TRBJ2-7	-	15	-	TGTGCCAGCAGTTACGGGGGGATACCTACCTACGAGCAGTACTTC	CASSYGGIPTYEQYF
TRBV5-4	TRBJ2-5	TRBD2	15	-	TGTGCCAGCAGCACGCGGACTAGCGTCGCAGAGACCCAGTACTTC	CASSTRTSVAETQYF
TRBV19	TRBJ2-7	-	14	-	TGTGCCAGTAGTATCCCAGACATGTCAAACGAGCAGTACTTC	CASSIPDMSNEQYF
TRBV5-1	TRBJ2-7	-	22	-	TGCGCCAGCAGCCCGAGGGGGGCCCACTTGACCTCAACGCCTAGATCCACCTACGAGCAGTACTTC	CASSPRGAHLTSTPRSTYEQYF
TRBV5-1	TRBJ2-3	-	16	-	TGCGCCAGCAGCCCTAGCGGACAGGACCACACAGATACGCAGTATTTT	CASSPSGQDHTDTQYF
TRBV5-1	TRBJ2-3	TRBD1	19	-	TGCGCCAGCAGCTTTGGTCCCTTTCGGAGACAGGGGCCCACAGATACGCAGTATTTT	CASSFGPFRRQGPTDTQYF
TRBV9	TRBJ1-3	-	17	-	TGTGCCAGCAGCGTAGGGGTCACAGGAGTCTCTGGAAACACCATATATTTT	CASSVGVTGVSGNTIYF
TRBV6-1	TRBJ2-1	-	15	few	TGTGCCAGCAGTGAGGGACCGACTAGCTACAATGAGCAGTTCTTC	CASSEGPTSYNEQFF
TRBV10-3	TRBJ1-3	-	12	-	TGTGCCATCAGAGACTCTGGAAACACCATATATTTT	CAIRDSGNTIYF
TRBV7-2	TRBJ1-5	-	15	-	TGTGCCAGCAGCTTAGGAACGGTAGGAAGGGGGCCCCAGCATTTT	CASSLGTVGRGPQHF
TRBV6-5	TRBJ1-2	-	14	few	TGTGCCAGCAGTTACGGCAGGGGAGGGGATGGCTACACCTTC	CASSYGRGGDGYTF
TRBV25-1	TRBJ1-3	-	12	-	TGTGCCGTCAGGGGCTCTGGAAACACCATATATTTT	CAVRGSGNTIYF
TRBV27	TRBJ1-2	TRBD1	14	-	TGTGCCAGCAGTCTTAGGGGGACAGGGAATGGCTACACCTTC	CASSLRGTGNGYTF
TRBV19	TRBJ2-2	-	13	few	TGTGCCAGTAGTATCTCGGTCACCGGGGAGCTGTTTTTT	CASSISVTGELFF
TRBV5-1	TRBJ2-5	-	14	-	TGCGCCAGCAGCTTGGGGGGGACGGAAGAGACCCAGTACTTC	CASSLGGTEETQYF
TRBV28	TRBJ1-1	-	12	-	TGTGCCAGCAGTTATCGTAACACTGAAGCTTTCTTT	CASSYRNTEAFF
TRBV15	TRBJ2-5	TRBD2	16	-	TGTGCCACCAGCAGAGAGGTTGGCGGGAGCGCAGAGACCCAGTACTTC	CATSREVGGSAETQYF
TRBV14	TRBJ1-4	-	12	few	TGTGCCAGCAGCTCCAGTGGGGTCGCCCTGTTTTTT	CASSSSGVALFF
TRBV18	TRBJ2-7	-	14	-	TGTGCCAGCTCACCAGGGGGCGACGCCTACGAGCAGTACTTC	CASSPGGDAYEQYF
TRBV4-1	TRBJ2-1	TRBD2	18	-	TGCGCCAGCAGCCAAGATGGCCTAGCGGGAGACCTCTACAATGAGCAGTTCTTC	CASSQDGLAGDLYNEQFF
TRBV11-2	TRBJ1-4	TRBD1	16	-	TGTGCCAGCAGACGTTCAGGGGGCTTGACTAATGAAAAACTGTTTTTT	CASRRSGGLTNEKLFF
TRBV28	TRBJ2-2	TRBD2	16	-	TGTGCCAGCAGGAACCCCGGGACTAGCTTGGGCGGGGAGCTGTTTTTT	CASRNPGTSLGGELFF
TRBV2	TRBJ1-2	TRBD1	14	-	TGTGCCAGCACCGGGACAGGGGGTAACTATGGCTACACCTTC	CASTGTGGNYGYTF
TRBV11-2	TRBJ1-2	-	14	-	TGTGCCAGCAGCCCCATCGAGAGGCGGAAAGGCTACACCTTC	CASSPIERRKGYTF
TRBV15	TRBJ2-7	-	16	-	TGTGCCACCAGCAGAGAGGCTAGCGAGTCCTCCTACGAGCAGTACTTC	CATSREASESSYEQYF
TRBV30	TRBJ2-7	TRBD1	14	-	TGTGCCTGGAAGGTGGGGACAGGGGGATACGAGCAGTACTTC	CAWKVGTGGYEQYF
TRBV7-6	TRBJ1-2	TRBD1	14	-	TGTGCCAGCAGCTTAGATCCAGGGGGGAATGGCTACACCTTC	CASSLDPGGNGYTF
TRBV5-5	TRBJ2-5	-	13	-	TGTGCCAGCAGCACTGGGACGAAAGAGACCCAGTACTTC	CASSTGTKETQYF
TRBV4-1	TRBJ1-4	-	15	-	TGCGCCAGCAGGCGAAGCGGGGAGTCGAGGGAAAAACTGTTTTTT	CASRRSGESREKLFF
TRBV6-5	TRBJ2-7	-	16	-	TGTGCCAGCAGTTACAGGGGCCCTCCCTCTCCTGACGAGCAGTACTTC	CASSYRGPPSPDEQYF
TRBV6-1	TRBJ2-1	-	13	few	TGTGCCAGCAGCGAATTGCTCGTCAATGAGCAGTTCTTC	CASSELLVNEQFF
TRBV6-1	TRBJ2-3	-	11	-	TGTGCCAGCACCAACACAGATACGCAGTATTTT	CASTNTDTQYF